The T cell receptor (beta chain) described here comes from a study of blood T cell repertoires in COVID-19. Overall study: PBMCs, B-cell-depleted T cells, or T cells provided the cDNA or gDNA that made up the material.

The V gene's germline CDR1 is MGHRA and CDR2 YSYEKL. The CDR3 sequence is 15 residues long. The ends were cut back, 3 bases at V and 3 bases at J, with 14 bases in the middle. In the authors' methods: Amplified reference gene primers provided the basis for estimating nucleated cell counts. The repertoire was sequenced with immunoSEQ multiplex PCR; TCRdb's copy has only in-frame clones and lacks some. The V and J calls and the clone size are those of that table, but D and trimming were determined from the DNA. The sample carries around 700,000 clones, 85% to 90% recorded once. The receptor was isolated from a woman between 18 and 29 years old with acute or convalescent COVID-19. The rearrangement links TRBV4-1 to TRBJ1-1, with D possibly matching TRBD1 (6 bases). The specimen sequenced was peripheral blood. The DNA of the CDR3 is TGCGCCAGCAGCCACACAGGGAGGGGGGACACTGAAGCTTTCTTT. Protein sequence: CASSHTGRGDTEAFF.